The T cell receptor (beta chain) under discussion was sequenced for a study of cytomegalovirus exposure and HLA in healthy donors. PCR amplification relied on 60 Vbeta primers (plus 13 Jbeta primers). Authors' data handling: A later analysis counted tens of millions of unique TCR beta chains, 9.5 million to 12 million shared. Method: immunoSEQ multiplex PCR; TCRdb's copy keeps in-frame clones and lacks some. V, J and clone size are those of that table, while D and trimming were read from the DNA. The table lists about 120,000 clones, 80% of them singletons. Trimming shortened V by 2 bases and J by 0 bases, and 18 bases separated the two germline ends. The CDR3 loop spans 17 amino acids. Germline V gene lookup returns CDR1 SGHRS and CDR2 YFSETQ.

Material: PBMCs. This receptor was identified in a woman in her fifties or sixties in good health and CMV-seropositive. The chain couples TRBV5-1 to TRBJ2-7; tentatively, D is TRBD1 (6 bases). This chain's CDR3 is CASSFTPGVSFSYEQYF. DNA of the CDR3: TGCGCCAGCAGCTTTACACCAGGGGTCTCTTTCTCCTACGAGCAGTACTTC.